This T cell receptor (beta chain) was retrieved from a study of T cells after yellow fever vaccination. Study-level points and caveats: The secondary T-cell response peaked on day 5, not day 15, but was weaker. Reappearance after the booster was seen for most primary-vaccination clones, at 95% to 97% CD4 and less than 90% CD8.

On this clonotype: Its antigen is unidentified.

MiXCR, run by TCRdb on the 5' RACE reads, gives a single entry per CDR3 protein. The sample lists roughly 350,000 distinct CDR3 sequences, about 4% occurring once. This CDR3 has 16 amino acids. Germline V gives CDR1 SQVTM, CDR2 ANQGSEA. With 6 bases clipped from V and 0 bases from J, the junction kept 8 bases outside the gene matches. The V gene is TRBV29-1, the J gene TRBJ1-3; 10 nucleotides agree with TRBD1. The sequences come from PBMCs, collected 5 days after the yellow fever booster vaccination. The clonotype was recovered from a man aged 18-30 years who received the YFV17D yellow fever vaccine. In DNA, the CDR3 is TGCAGCGTGATATCGGGACAGGGGAACTCTGGAAACACCATATATTTT. This sequence encodes CSVISGQGNSGNTIYF.